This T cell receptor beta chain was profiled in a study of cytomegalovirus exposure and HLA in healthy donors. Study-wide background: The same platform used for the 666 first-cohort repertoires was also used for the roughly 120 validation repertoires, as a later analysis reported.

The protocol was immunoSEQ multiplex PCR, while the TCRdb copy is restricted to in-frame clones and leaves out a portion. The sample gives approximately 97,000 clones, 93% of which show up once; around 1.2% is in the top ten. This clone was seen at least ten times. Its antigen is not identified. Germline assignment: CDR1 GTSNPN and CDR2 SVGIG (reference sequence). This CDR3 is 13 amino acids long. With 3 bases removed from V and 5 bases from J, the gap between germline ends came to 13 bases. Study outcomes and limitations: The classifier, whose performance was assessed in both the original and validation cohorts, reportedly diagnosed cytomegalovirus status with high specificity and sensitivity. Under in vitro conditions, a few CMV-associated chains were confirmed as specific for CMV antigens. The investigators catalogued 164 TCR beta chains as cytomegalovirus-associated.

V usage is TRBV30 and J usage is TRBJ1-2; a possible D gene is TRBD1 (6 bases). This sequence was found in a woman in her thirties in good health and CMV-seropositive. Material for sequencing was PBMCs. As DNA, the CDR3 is TGTGCCTGGAGCCAGGGGCCGGCGTATGGCTACACCTTC. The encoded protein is CAWSQGPAYGYTF.